Presented here are 32 T cell receptor beta chains from one specimen sequenced in a study of response to subunit inactivated influenza vaccine. MiXCR, applied by TCRdb to the RT-PCR reads, yields one record per CDR3 protein. The sample lists 600,000 to 850,000 distinct CDR3 sequences, 13% to 15% occurring once. The sequencing here drew on PBMCs from blood, taken less than 15 days before vaccination. The receptors originated from a man aged 50-60 years who received an inactivated influenza vaccine.

This clonotype was seen only a few times. This sequence joins TRBV5-1 and TRBJ2-1; the D gene is possibly TRBD1 (5 bases). V shed 1 base and J shed 4 bases, with 24 bases lying between them. CDR3 size: 19 residues. Germline V gene sequence: CDR1 SGHRS, CDR2 YFSETQ. CDR3 sequence reads: CASSLFSARQRMGYNEQFF. CDR3 in DNA: TGCGCCAGCAGCTTGTTTTCGGCTAGACAGAGGATGGGGTACAATGAGCAGTTCTTC.

The chain uses TRBV12-3 or TRBV12-4 and TRBJ2-5; 12 bases align to TRBD2. The CDR3 has 16 residues. Germline trimming cut 5 bases from V and 5 bases from J; bases unmatched to any gene: 9. The CDR3 DNA reads as TGTGCCAGCAGTCCTACGACTAGCGGGAGTCGGGAGACCCAGTACTTC. The encoded protein is CASSPTTSGSRETQYF.

The chain uses TRBV11-2 and TRBJ2-7; no definite D call. Germline CDR1 and CDR2: SGHAT and FQNNGV. The CDR3 extends over 14 amino acids. V lost 0 bases and J lost 3, with 9 bases in between. CDR3 residues: CASSLDLGIYEQYF. The DNA of the CDR3 is TGTGCCAGCAGCTTAGATCTCGGAATCTACGAGCAGTACTTC.

The table lists this clonotype with a few counts. The V and J genes are TRBV6-2 or TRBV6-3 and TRBJ1-6, with 7 nucleotides matching TRBD1. Per the germline V gene, CDR1 is MNHEY and CDR2 is SVGEGT. V lost 5 bases to trimming and J lost 10 bases; unmatched junction nucleotides: 5. This CDR3 spans 13 amino acids. The CDR3 sequence is CASSRQGFSPLHF. The CDR3 bases are TGTGCCAGCAGTCGACAGGGTTTCTCACCCCTCCACTTT.

Only a few counts were recorded for this clonotype. The V call is TRBV5-1, the J call TRBJ2-3; D remains ambiguous. Germline loops: CDR1 SGHRS, CDR2 YFSETQ. Trimming stripped 0 bases from V and 8 bases from J, with 7 bases between. CDR3 size: 12 residues. Written as DNA, the CDR3 is TGCGCCAGCAGCTTGGATTCGGGTACGCAGTATTTT. Protein: CASSLDSGTQYF.

This clonotype was detected ten times or more. This CDR3 reads CASSIRAGTENSPLHF. CDR3 DNA: TGTGCCAGCAGCATAAGGGCAGGGACAGAGAATTCACCCCTCCACTTT. V is TRBV9 and J is TRBJ1-6, with 7 bases that match TRBD1. After removal of 4 bases from V and 7 bases from J, the junction contained 11 bases not matched to a gene. The CDR3 length is 16 residues. Germline V lookup: CDR1 SGDLS, CDR2 YYNGEE. The full variable domain, rest sourced from reference TRBV9 and TRBJ1-6, is DSGVTQTPKHLITATGQRVTLRCSPRSGDLSVYWYQQSLDQGLQFLIQYYNGEERAKGNILERFSAQQFPDLHSELNLSSLELGDSALYFCASSIRAGTENSPLHFGNGTRLTVT.

The chain recombines TRBV18 with TRBJ1-5; D is ambiguous. The CDR3 is 15 residues long. Germline loops: CDR1 KGHSH, CDR2 LQKENI. The V end lost 3 bases, the J end lost 0 bases, and 9 bases lay between the germline ends. CDR3 in DNA: TGTGCCAGCTCACCGACTTTCTATAGCAATCAGCCCCAGCATTTT. This codes for CASSPTFYSNQPQHF.

The V call is TRBV12-3 or TRBV12-4, the J call TRBJ2-7; TRBD2 aligns across 11 bases. The CDR3 is 14 residues long. J was trimmed by 3 bases and V by 6 bases; bases with no gene match: 4. The CDR3 here is CASRLTSGDYEQYF. The DNA of the CDR3 is TGTGCCAGCAGGCTGACTAGCGGGGACTACGAGCAGTACTTC.

This rearrangement joins TRBV6-5 to TRBJ1-1, with unresolved D. V shed 0 bases and J shed 2 bases, with 10 bases lying between them. CDR1 is MNHEY, CDR2 SVGAGI, per germline. The CDR3 totals 15 residues. CDR3 DNA: TGTGCCAGCAGTTACTCGGCCACGGTAAACACTGAAGCTTTCTTT. This gives the protein CASSYSATVNTEAFF.

The chain uses TRBV27 and TRBJ2-7; D not resolved. This CDR3 has 14 amino acids. Germline lookup yields CDR1 MNHEY and CDR2 SMNVEV (reference sequence). Trimming pared 5 bases from V and 0 bases from J, leaving 11 bases between. CDR3 sequence (DNA): TGTGCCAGCAGTGGTGGAAGGAGCTCCTACGAGCAGTACTTC. It translates to CASSGGRSSYEQYF.

The chain combines TRBV6-1 with TRBJ2-7; TRBD2 might be the D (6 bases). Trimming took 6 bases from V and 0 from J, leaving 15 bases between them. The CDR3 length is 15 residues. Per the germline V gene, CDR1 is MNHNS and CDR2 is SASEGT. CDR3 sequence reads: CASSLGWRDSYEQYF. The CDR3 DNA follows: TGTGCCAGCAGCCTCGGGTGGCGGGACTCCTACGAGCAGTACTTC.

This clonotype came up a few times. The chain links TRBV3-1 to TRBJ2-1; 10 bases align to TRBD2. J gave up 7 bases and V 7 bases, and 10 bases lay outside the gene matches. Looked up from germline, CDR1 is LGHDT and CDR2 is YNNKEL (reference sequence). The CDR3 sequence is 15 residues long. In DNA form, the CDR3 reads TGTGCCAGCAAACTCGCTAGCGGGGGCTTTAATGAGCAGTTCTTC. Protein: CASKLASGGFNEQFF.

The chain links TRBV12-5 to TRBJ1-2, with 12 bases aligning to TRBD1. The germline V gene encodes CDR1 LGHNT and CDR2 FRNRAP. V lost 5 bases, J lost 10 bases, and 8 bases stayed unmatched. CDR3 length: 14 residues. Here the CDR3 reads CASGIGAGQGAYTF. The CDR3 coding sequence is TGTGCTAGTGGTATCGGGGCGGGACAGGGGGCCTACACCTTC.

The chain employs TRBV20-1 and TRBJ2-1; D uncertain. The CDR3 is 12 residues long. V was pared by 3 bases and J by 3 bases, with 6 bases between. CDR1 DFQATT and CDR2 SNEGSKA come from the germline V gene (reference sequence). CDR3: CSARSHYNEQFF. CDR3 coding DNA: TGCAGTGCTAGGAGCCACTACAATGAGCAGTTCTTC.

The gene calls are TRBV5-1 and TRBJ2-7; 7 bases agree with TRBD1. CDR3 length: 15 amino acids. After removal of 3 bases from V and 1 base from J, the junction contained 7 bases not matched to a gene. The V gene's germline CDR1 is SGHRS and CDR2 YFSETQ. This chain's CDR3 is CASSSGQLSSYEQYF. The CDR3 nucleotides are TGCGCCAGCAGCTCGGGACAGCTTAGTTCCTACGAGCAGTACTTC.

This clonotype was counted only a few times. The chain carries TRBV20-1 and TRBJ2-3, with 9 bases identical to TRBD2. The CDR3 covers 15 residues. In germline, CDR1 is DFQATT, CDR2 SNEGSKA (reference sequence). V lost 6 bases and J lost 3; bases outside the gene matches: 10. CDR3 sequence reads: CSAQSLSGRTDTQYF. CDR3 bases: TGCAGTGCCCAGTCCTTGAGCGGGAGGACAGATACGCAGTATTTT.

The rearrangement joins TRBV20-1 to TRBJ2-2; 10 bases are a match to TRBD1. Germline trimming cut 0 bases from V and 6 bases from J; bases unmatched to any gene: 7. In germline, CDR1 is DFQATT, CDR2 SNEGSKA (reference sequence). The CDR3 is made up of 16 amino acids. The CDR3 protein is CSARDLTGGRPGELFF. The CDR3 bases are TGCAGTGCTAGAGACCTGACAGGGGGCCGCCCCGGGGAGCTGTTTTTT.

The rearrangement joins TRBV6-2 or TRBV6-3 to TRBJ2-7; no clear D. Germline values: CDR1 MNHEY, CDR2 SVGEGT. The CDR3 consists of 13 residues. Trimming took off 0 bases at V and 2 bases at J, with 5 bases between the two ends. This CDR3 is CASSYSNPYEQYF. Here the CDR3 DNA reads TGTGCCAGCAGTTACTCAAATCCCTACGAGCAGTACTTC.

This clonotype was observed a handful of times. The J gene is TRBJ2-1, the V gene TRBV7-3; no clear D. The V end lost 0 bases, the J end lost 11 bases, and 11 bases lay between the germline ends. CDR1 and CDR2 from the germline V gene are SGHTA and FQGTGA. CDR3 size: 13 residues. CDR3 protein: CASSLTLLDKQFF. The CDR3 bases are TGTGCCAGCAGCTTAACGCTCTTAGATAAGCAGTTCTTC.

A remark on this clonotype: The junction and the germline gene differ at one end; a read error may be behind it. The chain links TRBV6-1 to TRBJ1-5, with 8 positions matching TRBD1. Per germline, CDR1 MNHNS and CDR2 SASEGT. There are 13 residues in the CDR3. The CDR3 coding sequence is TGTGCCAGCGGTGACAGGGGAGACCAGCCCCAGCATTTT. Translated, it gives CASGDRGDQPQHF.

This clonotype showed up just a few times. The chain recombines TRBV4-3 with TRBJ2-5, with 9 bases that match TRBD2. V was clipped by 0 bases and J by 0 bases; unmatched bases: 8. The CDR3 runs to 18 residues. CDR1 is LGHNA, CDR2 YSLEER, per germline. CDR3 in amino acids: CASSQDLFSGGHQETQYF. CDR3 nucleotide sequence: TGCGCCAGCAGCCAAGACCTCTTTAGCGGGGGCCACCAAGAGACCCAGTACTTC.

This rearrangement joins TRBV6-5 to TRBJ2-5; 7 bases line up with TRBD1. The germline CDR1 and CDR2 sequences are MNHEY and SVGAGI. V was pared by 0 bases and J by 4 bases, with 5 bases of the junction left unmatched. This CDR3 comprises 15 residues. The CDR3 DNA sequence: TGTGCCAGCAGTTACTCGGAATACAGGGGAGAGACCCAGTACTTC. This sequence encodes CASSYSEYRGETQYF.

This clonotype appeared many times. This sequence joins TRBV20-1 and TRBJ2-2; tentatively, D is TRBD1 (5 bases). The CDR3 covers 15 residues. Deletions cut 3 bases from V and 4 bases from J, with 15 bases between. CDR1 DFQATT and CDR2 SNEGSKA come from the germline V gene (reference sequence). The CDR3: CSARIRAPITGELFF. The CDR3 DNA follows: TGCAGTGCTAGGATCAGGGCTCCCATCACCGGGGAGCTGTTTTTT.

The genes are TRBV5-5 and TRBJ2-1; TRBD2 matches 9 bases. Trimming cost V 3 bases and J 9 bases; bases outside gene matches: 16. Per the germline V gene, CDR1 is SGHKS and CDR2 is YYEKEE (reference sequence). The CDR3 runs to 17 residues. CDR3 amino acids: CASSSWVGAGGRTEQFF. For the CDR3, the DNA is TGTGCCAGCAGCTCCTGGGTGGGAGCGGGAGGCCGCACTGAGCAGTTCTTC. Complete variable domain (other parts from reference TRBV5-5 and TRBJ2-1): DAGVTQSPTHLIKTRGQQVTLRCSPISGHKSVSWYQQVLGQGPQFIFQYYEKEERGRGNFPDRFSARQFPNYSSELNVNALLLGDSALYLCASSSWVGAGGRTEQFFGPGTRLTVL.

The rearrangement uses TRBV15 and TRBJ2-1; TRBD1 matches at 7 bases. Per germline, CDR1 LNHNV and CDR2 YYDKDF (reference sequence). J was trimmed by 10 bases and V by 1 base; bases with no gene match: 10. The CDR3 sequence is 15 residues long. The CDR3 nucleotides are TGTGCCACCAGCAGAGTAGGGGGCCCCCTCGGGGAGCAGTTCTTC. Protein product: CATSRVGGPLGEQFF. Full variable domain (remainder filled in from reference TRBV15 and TRBJ2-1): DAMVIQNPRYQVTQFGKPVTLSCSQTLNHNVMYWYQQKSSQAPKLLFHYYDKDFNNEADTPDNFQSRRPNTSFCFLDIRSPGLGDTAMYLCATSRVGGPLGEQFFGPGTRLTVL.

This CDR3 reads CASSLSMSGKYEQYF. DNA for the CDR3: TGTGCCAGCAGTTTATCGATGTCAGGGAAATACGAGCAGTACTTC. This sequence joins TRBV27 and TRBJ2-7; a weak D match, TRBD1 (5 bases). Germline CDR1 and CDR2: MNHEY and SMNVEV (reference sequence). With 0 bases removed from V and 4 bases from J, the gap between germline ends came to 13 bases. The CDR3 totals 15 residues.

This clonotype was seen more than once but under ten times. V is TRBV20-1 and J is TRBJ2-7; TRBD1 agrees at 8 bases. The germline V gene encodes CDR1 DFQATT and CDR2 SNEGSKA (reference sequence). J gave up 3 bases and V 7 bases, and 8 bases lay outside the gene matches. This CDR3 is 13 amino acids long. The CDR3 sequence is CSGEDRAYYEQYF. DNA of the CDR3: TGCAGTGGAGAGGACAGGGCCTACTACGAGCAGTACTTC.

This clonotype came up a few times. The V call is TRBV4-1, the J call TRBJ2-1, with 11 bases matching TRBD2. Germline assignment: CDR1 MGHRA and CDR2 YSYEKL. Losses at the gene ends were 3 bases for V and 0 bases for J; bases not matched to a gene: 4. The CDR3 sequence is 17 residues long. DNA for the CDR3: TGCGCCAGCAGCCATGATAGCGGGAGGGTCTCCTACAATGAGCAGTTCTTC. Protein: CASSHDSGRVSYNEQFF.

This clonotype was recorded many times. Compared with germline, one end of the junction differs, possibly owing to a read error. The rearrangement links TRBV12-3 or TRBV12-4 to TRBJ2-5; D remains ambiguous. The CDR3 length is 11 residues. CDR3 in DNA: TGTGCCAGCAGCTTAGTGGGGACCCAGTACTTC. Protein product: CASSLVGTQYF.

The V gene is TRBV12-3 or TRBV12-4, the J gene TRBJ1-4; TRBD1 might be the D (6 bases). Trimming took 7 bases from V and 0 from J, leaving 9 bases between them. The CDR3 contains 14 residues. The CDR3 is CASTRTATNEKLFF. The CDR3 nucleotides are TGTGCCAGCACCAGGACAGCAACTAATGAAAAACTGTTTTTT.

The chain couples TRBV20-1 to TRBJ2-7, with TRBD2 identical over 7 bases. Per germline, CDR1 DFQATT and CDR2 SNEGSKA (reference sequence). The trim removed 3 bases at V and 6 bases at J, leaving 8 bases unmatched. This CDR3 spans 13 amino acids. The chain's CDR3 is CSARKLALGEQYF. The CDR3 DNA is TGCAGTGCTAGGAAACTAGCGCTCGGCGAGCAGTACTTC.

This clonotype appeared a few times. J is TRBJ2-5 and V is TRBV5-6; a possible D gene is TRBD1 (5 bases). Germline-derived CDR1 and CDR2 are SGHDT and YYEEEE. This CDR3 comprises 15 residues. Trimming pared 6 bases from V and 2 bases from J, leaving 17 bases between. The CDR3 loop reads CASTIRVGPQETQYF. CDR3 DNA sequence: TGTGCCAGCACCATAAGAGTGGGGCCTCAAGAGACCCAGTACTTC.